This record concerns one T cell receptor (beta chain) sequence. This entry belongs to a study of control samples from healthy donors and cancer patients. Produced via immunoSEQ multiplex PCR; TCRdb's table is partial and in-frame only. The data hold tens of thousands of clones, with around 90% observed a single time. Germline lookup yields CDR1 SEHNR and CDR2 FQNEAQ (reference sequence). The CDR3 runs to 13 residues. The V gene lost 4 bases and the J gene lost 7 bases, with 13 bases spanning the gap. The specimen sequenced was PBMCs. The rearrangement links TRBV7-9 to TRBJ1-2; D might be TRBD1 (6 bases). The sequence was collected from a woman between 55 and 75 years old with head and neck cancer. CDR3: CASSSDSYSGYTF. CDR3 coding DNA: TGTGCCAGCAGCTCGGACAGTTACTCTGGCTACACCTTC.